Presented here are 24 T cell receptor beta chains from one specimen sequenced in a study of OX40 agonist ivuxolimab in advanced cancers. Some clones are missing from TCRdb's copy, which holds only in-frame ones; the method was immunoSEQ multiplex PCR. The repertoire consists of 30,000 to 45,000 clones, with more than 70% occurring once and the leading ten covering 9.5% to 15%. The sequencing here drew on CD4+ or CD8+ T cells sorted from blood, taken in a trial of the OX40 agonist ivuxolimab. The receptors stem from an adult with an advanced solid tumor such as melanoma, head and neck, liver or kidney cancer.

J is TRBJ2-1 and V is TRBV5-6; 13 bases are a match to TRBD2. The germline V gene encodes CDR1 SGHDT and CDR2 YYEEEE. V gave up 3 bases and J gave up 0 bases; unmatched junction bases: 6. This CDR3 comprises 18 residues. The CDR3 loop is CASSSLRTSGSSYNEQFF. DNA of the CDR3: TGTGCCAGCAGCTCTCTACGGACTAGCGGGAGCTCCTACAATGAGCAGTTCTTC.

The chain employs TRBV2 and TRBJ2-7; D uncertain. This CDR3 spans 11 amino acids. V lost 4 bases and J 4 bases, leaving 5 bases between the germline ends. Germline CDR1 and CDR2: SNHLY and FYNNEI. CDR3: CASSALYEQYF. CDR3 nucleotide sequence: TGTGCCAGCAGTGCCCTATACGAGCAGTACTTC.

The CDR3 loop is CASSERRNQPQHF. DNA for the CDR3: TGCGCCAGCAGTGAGAGACGCAATCAGCCCCAGCATTTT. V is TRBV10-1 and J is TRBJ1-5; D not resolved. With 2 bases removed from V and 2 bases from J, the gap between germline ends came to 4 bases. The CDR3 consists of 13 residues. Germline values: CDR1 WNHNN, CDR2 SYGVQD (reference sequence).

This chain connects TRBV7-3 to TRBJ2-3, with D unresolved. Germline CDR1 is SGHTA and CDR2 is FQGTGA. This CDR3 is 13 amino acids long. Trimming removed 6 bases at V and 2 bases at J, with 9 bases between. The CDR3 nucleotides read TGTGCCAGCAGTCTTCTTAACACAGATACGCAGTATTTT. Encoded protein: CASSLLNTDTQYF.

The rearrangement joins TRBV2 to TRBJ2-2, with D possibly matching TRBD2 (6 bases). The CDR3 totals 17 residues. Deletions cut 6 bases from V and 1 base from J, with 18 bases between. Germline V gene lookup returns CDR1 SNHLY and CDR2 FYNNEI. CDR3 sequence (DNA): TGTGCCAGCAGCCTCTCTTGGCGGGGCGTGAACACCGGGGAGCTGTTTTTT. It specifies CASSLSWRGVNTGELFF.

The chain joins TRBV15 to TRBJ2-3; TRBD2 might be the D (7 bases). Deletions cut 5 bases from V and 2 bases from J, with 11 bases between. The CDR3 runs 14 residues. CDR1 is LNHNV and CDR2 is YYDKDF in the germline V gene (reference sequence). The CDR3 coding sequence is TGTGCCACCAGCCTGGGGGGGGCCACAGATACGCAGTATTTT. It specifies CATSLGGATDTQYF. Complete variable domain (other parts from reference TRBV15 and TRBJ2-3): DAMVIQNPRYQVTQFGKPVTLSCSQTLNHNVMYWYQQKSSQAPKLLFHYYDKDFNNEADTPDNFQSRRPNTSFCFLDIRSPGLGDTAMYLCATSLGGATDTQYFGPGTRLTVL.

The chain links TRBV28 to TRBJ1-1; D possibly corresponds to TRBD1 (5 bases). The CDR3 sequence is 13 residues long. CDR1 MDHEN and CDR2 SYDVKM come from the germline V gene. The V gene lost 5 bases and the J gene lost 3 bases, with 10 bases spanning the gap. CDR3 sequence (DNA): TGTGCCAGCAGTCTATACAGGTACACTGAAGCTTTCTTT. Residues: CASSLYRYTEAFF.

The rearrangement uses TRBV12-5 and TRBJ1-1, with TRBD1 matching 10 bases. V shed 6 bases and J 6 bases; nucleotides not matched to a gene: 7. The CDR3 runs 14 residues. The germline V gene encodes CDR1 LGHNT and CDR2 FRNRAP. CDR3 sequence: CASGVTGGNAEAFF. For the CDR3, the DNA is TGTGCTAGTGGAGTGACAGGGGGCAATGCTGAAGCTTTCTTT.

This clone has a handful of counts. The chain is built from TRBV30 and TRBJ1-1, with 7 bases identical to TRBD1. The CDR3 has 14 amino acids. V lost 5 bases to trimming and J lost 5 bases; unmatched junction nucleotides: 11. The germline V gene encodes CDR1 GTSNPN and CDR2 SVGIG (reference sequence). In nucleotides, the CDR3 is TGTGCCTGGGAAGATGCCCAGGGGGGAACTGAAGCTTTCTTT. It is translated as CAWEDAQGGTEAFF.

This clone was picked up a small number of times. The chain links TRBV18 to TRBJ1-5; D might be TRBD1 (5 bases). CDR1 is KGHSH, CDR2 LQKENI, per germline. There are 15 residues in the CDR3. V shed 0 bases and J shed 4 bases, with 10 bases lying between them. CDR3 DNA: TGTGCCAGCTCACCACCCGGGGGGGGGAATCAGCCCCAGCATTTT. It is translated as CASSPPGGGNQPQHF.

V usage is TRBV6-6 and J usage is TRBJ2-5; unclear D gene. In germline, CDR1 is MNHNY, CDR2 SVGAGI (reference sequence). This CDR3 is built from 15 residues. V was shortened by 5 bases and J by 2 bases, with 15 bases between the two germline ends. This chain's CDR3 is CASSPFGNLQETQYF. The CDR3 coding sequence is TGTGCCAGCAGTCCCTTTGGTAACCTACAAGAGACCCAGTACTTC.

This chain uses TRBV4-1 with TRBJ2-1; 11 nucleotides align to TRBD2. V shed 1 base and J 8 bases; nucleotides not matched to a gene: 4. Per germline, CDR1 MGHRA and CDR2 YSYEKL. This CDR3 is built from 15 residues. Here the CDR3 reads CASSQGSGRDDEQFF. The CDR3 region has the DNA TGCGCCAGCAGCCAAGGTAGCGGGAGGGATGATGAGCAGTTCTTC.

The chain recombines TRBV19 with TRBJ2-1, with D unresolved. The V gene's germline CDR1 is LNHDA and CDR2 SQIVND (reference sequence). Trimming removed 1 base from V and 6 bases from J, with 7 bases in between. This CDR3 is built from 13 residues. CDR3 sequence reads: CASSIALINEQFF. DNA of the CDR3: TGTGCCAGTAGTATAGCACTCATCAATGAGCAGTTCTTC. Full variable domain (rest looked up from reference TRBV19 and TRBJ2-1): DGGITQSPKYLFRKEGQNVTLSCEQNLNHDAMYWYRQDPGQGLRLIYYSQIVNDFQKGDIAEGYSVSREKKESFPLTVTSAQKNPTAFYLCASSIALINEQFFGPGTRLTVL.

The chain employs TRBV1 and TRBJ1-4; the table gives TRBD1 as D, unverified against the DNA. TRBV1 is a listed pseudogene. The CDR3 is made up of 17 amino acids. In DNA form, the CDR3 reads TGCACCAGCGGATTGGGGTGTGACAGGGGGCGCGGAGAAAAACTGTTTTTT. Protein sequence: CTSGLGCDRGRGEKLFF.

V usage is TRBV28 and J usage is TRBJ2-3; D ambiguous. V was shortened by 6 bases and J by 0 bases, with 13 bases between the two germline ends. Looked up from germline, CDR1 is MDHEN and CDR2 is SYDVKM. CDR3 size: 15 residues. Written as DNA, the CDR3 is TGTGCCAGCAGCTCACGGGCGGATAGCACAGATACGCAGTATTTT. Encoded protein: CASSSRADSTDTQYF.

The CDR3 nucleotides read TGTGCCAGCAGCAGACTAGCCGATACGCAGTATTTT. This sequence encodes CASSRLADTQYF. This sequence joins TRBV7-6 and TRBJ2-3; 7 bases are a match to TRBD2. This CDR3 is built from 12 residues. Germline loops: CDR1 SGHVS, CDR2 FNYEAQ. The junction had 2 bases not matched to a gene; V was cut back by 5 bases and J by 6 bases.

A note on this clone: At one end, the junction sequence differs from germline, possibly due to a read error. The chain has TRBV7-7 and TRBJ2-7; no clear D. CDR3 length: 15 residues. Looked up from germline, CDR1 is SSHAT and CDR2 is FNYEAQ (reference sequence). The CDR3 DNA reads as TGTGCTAGCAGCTTAGGGCCCACTTCGGGTTACGAGCAGTACTTC. It codes for CASSLGPTSGYEQYF.

The V and J genes are TRBV4-1 and TRBJ2-2, with unresolved D. V lost 0 bases, J lost 1 base, and 6 bases lay in between. Germline V gene lookup returns CDR1 MGHRA and CDR2 YSYEKL. The CDR3 spans 15 residues. In nucleotides, the CDR3 is TGCGCCAGCAGCCAAGAGCCGAGGAACACCGGGGAGCTGTTTTTT. Encoded protein: CASSQEPRNTGELFF.

CDR3 protein: CAISEGSGSSYNEQFF. In DNA, the CDR3 is TGTGCCATCAGTGAGGGTAGCGGGAGCTCCTACAATGAGCAGTTCTTC. The chain employs TRBV10-3 and TRBJ2-1; 9 positions match TRBD2. Germline V gene lookup returns CDR1 ENHRY and CDR2 SYGVKD. The trim removed 2 bases at V and 0 bases at J, leaving 2 bases unmatched. CDR3 size: 16 residues.

The rearrangement uses TRBV21-1 and TRBJ2-5; the table's D call TRBD1 went unverified against the DNA. TRBV21-1 is assigned pseudogene status. This CDR3 comprises 20 residues. CDR3 nucleotide sequence: TGTGCCAGCAGCCCTCAATGCGGACAGGGACGGGACCTAATTGAGGAGACCCAGTACTTC. Translation gives CASSPQCGQGRDLIEETQYF.

This clone has only one observation. V and J are TRBV5-6 and TRBJ1-2, with D uncertain. Germline CDR1 and CDR2: SGHDT and YYEEEE. The CDR3 runs 16 residues. Trimming left V 0 bases short and J 5 bases short, with 17 bases between. This chain's CDR3 is CASSLVYTVGVYGYTF. The CDR3, as DNA: TGTGCCAGCAGCTTGGTTTACACGGTTGGGGTTTATGGCTACACCTTC.

This clone is categorized as medium-sized. The V call is TRBV19, the J call TRBJ2-5; maybe TRBD1 (5 bases). Trimming removed 2 bases from V and 5 bases from J, with 15 bases in between. This CDR3 comprises 15 residues. Looked up from germline, CDR1 is LNHDA and CDR2 is SQIVND (reference sequence). The CDR3 region is CASSIQTQGSETQYF. As DNA, the CDR3 is TGTGCCAGTAGTATACAAACGCAGGGAAGCGAGACCCAGTACTTC.

The rearrangement uses TRBV27 and TRBJ2-3, with D possibly being TRBD2 (5 bases). The CDR3 is 15 amino acids. The germline V gene has CDR1 MNHEY and CDR2 SMNVEV (reference sequence). V shed 3 bases and J shed 2 bases, with 12 bases lying between them. CDR3 DNA sequence: TGTGCCAGCAGTTTCCTCGGGCGGGCCACAGATACGCAGTATTTT. This translates into CASSFLGRATDTQYF.

This chain connects TRBV5-5 to TRBJ2-1; 11 positions match TRBD2. J lost 5 bases, V lost 5 bases, and 6 bases had no gene match. This CDR3 is built from 15 residues. The germline V gene has CDR1 SGHKS and CDR2 YYEKEE (reference sequence). The CDR3 DNA follows: TGTGCCAGCAGATCCGGGACTAGCGGTAACAATGAGCAGTTCTTC. This gives the protein CASRSGTSGNNEQFF.